The entry below gives a single T cell receptor (beta chain) sequence along with its context. Its antigen is still unknown. The V gene end was trimmed by 5 bases and the J gene end by 4 bases; junction bases not matched to a gene: 2. The germline V gene has CDR1 SGHTA and CDR2 FQGNSA. This CDR3 has 13 residues. The entry originates in a study of cytomegalovirus exposure and HLA in healthy donors. Study-level points and caveats: Researchers left out some V segments, among them TRBV6-2 and TRBV6-3, as indistinguishable. About 87% or about 30% of the time was how often most TCR beta V segments were productive, according to an earlier analysis.

13 Jbeta primers and 60 Vbeta primers were used for the PCR. TCRdb's copy holds only in-frame clones and misses some; the assay was immunoSEQ multiplex PCR. The data show 100,000 or so clones, about 83% seen once. The receptor was isolated from a female donor in good health and CMV-seropositive. Sequencing was done on a sample of PBMCs. The genes are TRBV7-2 and TRBJ1-1; 9 nucleotides match TRBD1. CDR3 sequence (DNA): TGTGCCAGCAGCCCGACAGGGGGCACTGAAGCTTTCTTT. Amino acids: CASSPTGGTEAFF. Using reference TRBV7-2 and TRBJ1-1 for the parts outside the CDR3, the full variable domain is GAGVSQSPSNKVTEKGKDVELRCDPISGHTALYWYRQSLGQGLEFLIYFQGNSAPDKSGLPSDRFSAERTGGSVSTLTIQRTQQEDSAVYLCASSPTGGTEAFFGQGTRLTVV.